This is a list of T cell receptor beta chains from one sample in a study of blood T cell repertoires in COVID-19. Measured with immunoSEQ multiplex PCR; TCRdb has only the in-frame clones, and not every one. The table has around 41,000 clones, about 91% seen once; the top ten hold approximately 14%. Sequenced sample: peripheral blood. Receptors were obtained from a woman aged 25 to 39 in a cohort sampled during active COVID-19. The CDR3 runs from the conserved cysteine through the conserved F or W. The order of the fields is D gene, clone size, V gene, J gene, CDR3 protein, CDR3 DNA. The D gene is left open where the match is weak. Only part of the rows carry a size: once, few, many, or a class if the clone is expanded.

d_call: .
clone_size: few
v_call: TRBV19
j_call: TRBJ1-2
cdr3_aa: CASSIVRTAFIYGYTF
cdr3_nt: TGTGCCAGTAGTATAGTTAGGACAGCCTTTATTTATGGCTACACCTTC

d_call: TRBD2
clone_size: .
v_call: TRBV5-1
j_call: TRBJ2-7
cdr3_aa: CASSLVGAGGLYEQYF
cdr3_nt: TGCGCCAGCAGCTTGGTTGGTGCGGGAGGGCTCTACGAGCAGTACTTC

d_call: .
clone_size: .
v_call: TRBV7-9
j_call: TRBJ2-1
cdr3_aa: CASSFTGETDNEQFF
cdr3_nt: TGTGCCAGCAGCTTTACGGGGGAGACGGACAATGAGCAGTTCTTC

d_call: .
clone_size: .
v_call: TRBV19
j_call: TRBJ1-4
cdr3_aa: CASSNQVGGEKLFF
cdr3_nt: TGTGCCAGTAGTAACCAGGTTGGAGGCGAAAAACTGTTTTTT

d_call: .
clone_size: .
v_call: TRBV6-5
j_call: TRBJ2-2
cdr3_aa: CASRRGTGELFF
cdr3_nt: TGTGCCAGCCGCAGGGGCACCGGGGAGCTGTTTTTT

d_call: TRBD2
clone_size: .
v_call: TRBV5-5
j_call: TRBJ2-2
cdr3_aa: CASSPGTSYTGELFF
cdr3_nt: TGTGCCAGCAGCCCAGGGACTAGTTACACCGGGGAGCTGTTTTTT

d_call: .
clone_size: .
v_call: TRBV4-1
j_call: TRBJ1-6
cdr3_aa: CASSQELEELNSPLHF
cdr3_nt: TGCGCCAGCAGCCAAGAACTCGAGGAATTGAATTCACCCCTCCACTTT

d_call: .
clone_size: .
v_call: TRBV11-1
j_call: TRBJ2-5
cdr3_aa: CASSLQETQYF
cdr3_nt: TGTGCCAGCAGCCTTCAAGAGACCCAGTACTTC

d_call: TRBD1
clone_size: .
v_call: TRBV10-1
j_call: TRBJ2-4
cdr3_aa: CASSDDRGYGEAKNIQYF
cdr3_nt: TGCGCCAGCAGTGATGACAGGGGATATGGGGAGGCCAAAAACATTCAGTACTTC

d_call: TRBD1
clone_size: .
v_call: TRBV19
j_call: TRBJ2-2
cdr3_aa: CASSIKAGGTGELFF
cdr3_nt: TGTGCCAGTAGTATCAAGGCAGGGGGCACCGGGGAGCTGTTTTTT

d_call: .
clone_size: .
v_call: TRBV27
j_call: TRBJ2-3
cdr3_aa: CASSPKPYTQYF
cdr3_nt: TGTGCCAGCAGTCCGAAGCCGTATACGCAGTATTTT

d_call: .
clone_size: .
v_call: TRBV27
j_call: TRBJ2-7
cdr3_aa: CASSELGVSSYEQYF
cdr3_nt: TGTGCCAGCAGTGAGCTAGGGGTAAGCTCCTACGAGCAGTACTTC

d_call: .
clone_size: .
v_call: TRBV11-2
j_call: TRBJ2-4
cdr3_aa: CASSLRDIQYF
cdr3_nt: TGTGCCAGCAGCTTGAGGGACATTCAGTACTTC

d_call: TRBD1
clone_size: .
v_call: TRBV9
j_call: TRBJ1-2
cdr3_aa: CASSANPGQTYGYTF
cdr3_nt: TGTGCCAGCAGCGCAAATCCGGGACAGACCTATGGCTACACCTTC

d_call: TRBD1
clone_size: .
v_call: TRBV9
j_call: TRBJ2-2
cdr3_aa: CASSVEQGQVDTGELFF
cdr3_nt: TGTGCCAGCAGCGTAGAGCAGGGACAGGTTGACACCGGGGAGCTGTTTTTT

d_call: TRBD2
clone_size: .
v_call: TRBV3-1/TRBV3-2
j_call: TRBJ2-7
cdr3_aa: CASSQGTSESYEQYF
cdr3_nt: TGTGCCAGCAGCCAGGGGACTAGCGAGTCCTACGAGCAGTACTTC

d_call: TRBD2
clone_size: .
v_call: TRBV27
j_call: TRBJ2-3
cdr3_aa: CASSSGTSGSTDTQYF
cdr3_nt: TGTGCCAGCAGTTCAGGGACTAGCGGGAGCACAGATACGCAGTATTTT

d_call: .
clone_size: .
v_call: TRBV25-1
j_call: TRBJ1-3
cdr3_aa: CASSESIWRNTIYF
cdr3_nt: TGTGCCAGCAGTGAATCGATTTGGCGGAACACCATATATTTT

d_call: .
clone_size: .
v_call: TRBV6-2/TRBV6-3
j_call: TRBJ2-1
cdr3_aa: CASSPTGTGLVDNEQFF
cdr3_nt: TGTGCCAGCAGCCCAACAGGAACAGGGTTAGTTGACAATGAGCAGTTCTTC

d_call: TRBD1
clone_size: .
v_call: TRBV4-1
j_call: TRBJ1-1
cdr3_aa: CASSQDVGTGGRRAFF
cdr3_nt: TGCGCCAGCAGCCAAGATGTGGGGACAGGGGGCCGTCGAGCTTTCTTT

d_call: .
clone_size: .
v_call: TRBV11-2
j_call: TRBJ2-2
cdr3_aa: CASSLVGNLILGTGELFF
cdr3_nt: TGTGCCAGCAGCTTAGTGGGCAACCTTATTTTAGGCACCGGGGAGCTGTTTTTT

d_call: .
clone_size: .
v_call: TRBV6-6
j_call: TRBJ1-5
cdr3_aa: CASSYSANQPQHF
cdr3_nt: TGTGCCAGCAGTTACTCAGCGAATCAGCCCCAGCATTTT

d_call: TRBD2
clone_size: .
v_call: TRBV4-1
j_call: TRBJ2-7
cdr3_aa: CASSQAQVGLAEYEQYF
cdr3_nt: TGCGCCAGCAGCCAAGCTCAAGTGGGACTAGCGGAGTACGAGCAGTACTTC

d_call: .
clone_size: .
v_call: TRBV12-3/TRBV12-4
j_call: TRBJ1-2
cdr3_aa: CASSSRGYYGYTF
cdr3_nt: TGTGCCAGCAGCTCCCGGGGGTACTATGGCTACACCTTC

d_call: TRBD1
clone_size: .
v_call: TRBV25-1
j_call: TRBJ1-1
cdr3_aa: CASSRGTGGFLGAEAFF
cdr3_nt: TGTGCCAGCAGCCGAGGGACAGGTGGGTTTCTTGGCGCTGAAGCTTTCTTT

d_call: TRBD1
clone_size: .
v_call: TRBV18
j_call: TRBJ2-2
cdr3_aa: CASSFDRAGELFF
cdr3_nt: TGTGCCAGCTCGTTCGACAGGGCCGGGGAGCTGTTTTTT

d_call: TRBD1
clone_size: .
v_call: TRBV9
j_call: TRBJ2-5
cdr3_aa: CASSRWTGRETQYF
cdr3_nt: TGTGCCAGCAGCAGATGGACAGGGCGGGAGACCCAGTACTTC

d_call: TRBD2
clone_size: .
v_call: TRBV7-3
j_call: TRBJ2-2
cdr3_aa: CASSLASGKAGELFF
cdr3_nt: TGTGCCAGCAGCTTAGCTAGCGGGAAAGCCGGGGAGCTGTTTTTT

d_call: TRBD2
clone_size: .
v_call: TRBV27
j_call: TRBJ2-7
cdr3_aa: CASRHEATSGYEQYF
cdr3_nt: TGTGCCAGCAGACACGAGGCCACTAGCGGATACGAGCAGTACTTC

d_call: TRBD1
clone_size: .
v_call: TRBV2
j_call: TRBJ1-4
cdr3_aa: CASLTGADEKLFF
cdr3_nt: TGTGCCAGCCTTACAGGGGCGGATGAAAAACTGTTTTTT

d_call: .
clone_size: .
v_call: TRBV6-5
j_call: TRBJ1-2
cdr3_aa: CASSFSRGYGYTF
cdr3_nt: TGTGCCAGCAGTTTTTCACGGGGCTATGGCTACACCTTC

d_call: TRBD1
clone_size: .
v_call: TRBV19
j_call: TRBJ2-3
cdr3_aa: CASKEQGAGNTQYF
cdr3_nt: TGTGCCAGCAAAGAGCAGGGGGCAGGAAATACGCAGTATTTT

d_call: .
clone_size: .
v_call: TRBV7-6
j_call: TRBJ1-4
cdr3_aa: CASSLGGAHEKLFF
cdr3_nt: TGTGCCAGCAGCTTGGGGGGGGCACATGAAAAACTGTTTTTT

d_call: .
clone_size: .
v_call: TRBV6-5
j_call: TRBJ1-2
cdr3_aa: CASSQTDHYGYTF
cdr3_nt: TGTGCCAGCAGTCAGACAGATCACTATGGCTACACCTTC

d_call: .
clone_size: .
v_call: TRBV4-2
j_call: TRBJ2-7
cdr3_aa: CASSQESATPGEQYF
cdr3_nt: TGTGCCAGCAGCCAAGAGTCTGCCACACCGGGTGAGCAGTACTTC

d_call: .
clone_size: .
v_call: TRBV28
j_call: TRBJ1-5
cdr3_aa: CASSETGVNQPQHF
cdr3_nt: TGTGCCAGCAGCGAGACCGGGGTCAATCAGCCCCAGCATTTT

d_call: .
clone_size: .
v_call: TRBV27
j_call: TRBJ1-6
cdr3_aa: CASSLSGGRAYNSPLHF
cdr3_nt: TGTGCCAGCAGTTTATCGGGCGGGAGGGCCTATAATTCACCCCTCCACTTT

d_call: TRBD1
clone_size: few
v_call: TRBV6-5
j_call: TRBJ1-6
cdr3_aa: CASREGRGRGSPLHF
cdr3_nt: TGTGCCAGCAGAGAGGGAAGGGGGCGCGGATCACCCCTCCACTTT

d_call: TRBD1
clone_size: .
v_call: TRBV7-9
j_call: TRBJ1-5
cdr3_aa: CASSLGAGGISNQPQHF
cdr3_nt: TGTGCCAGCAGCTTAGGGGCAGGGGGGATTAGCAATCAGCCCCAGCATTTT

d_call: .
clone_size: few
v_call: TRBV29-1
j_call: TRBJ2-5
cdr3_aa: CSVEDQRGRGETQYF
cdr3_nt: TGCAGCGTTGAAGATCAAAGGGGGCGGGGAGAGACCCAGTACTTC

d_call: TRBD2
clone_size: .
v_call: TRBV24-1
j_call: TRBJ2-1
cdr3_aa: CATSSFASGNYNEQFF
cdr3_nt: TGTGCCACCAGTTCCTTTGCTAGCGGGAACTACAATGAGCAGTTCTTC